The 28 T cell receptor beta chains below were found in one sample sequenced in a study of T cell clonality in common variable immunodeficiency (dated by TCRdb to between 2014 and 2017). What the work shows at the level of the full study, not this receptor alone: Fewer deletions and N-nucleotide insertions were reportedly observed in CVID TCRbeta sequences, and highly modified clones with 13 or more V deletions were reportedly absent from CVID TCRbeta sequences.

Receptor libraries were prepared by the immunoSEQ multiplex PCR assay. The table was pulled from immuneACCESS by TCRdb, which kept in-frame rearrangements only. Such tables lose some clones; where checked, under half of the loss comes from unresolved V genes, and the rest has no known cause. The sample comprises 25,000 to 30,000 clones, and every one was counted more than once. Jointly, the top ten make up more than 3.5% of the sample. The antigens of these receptors remain unknown. The sequenced material came from peripheral blood mononuclear cells. All receptors derive from a human donor with common variable immunodeficiency.

As concerns this clone: The CDR3 end falls 3 residues outside the read, so it is completed with the germline J gene. The V and J genes are TRBV18 and TRBJ2-7; 8 bases match TRBD2. V shed 3 bases and J 3 bases; nucleotides not matched to a gene: 7. Germline V gene lookup returns CDR1 KGHSH and CDR2 LQKENI. This CDR3 comprises 15 residues. The part of the CDR3 DNA that was read is TGTGCCAGCTCACCGTTGCGGGAGGCCAACTACGAG. It codes for CASSPLREANYE. The entire CDR3 protein is CASSPLREANYEQYF.

This clone was counted between two and nine times. The read terminates 3 residues ahead of where the CDR3 ends, so the germline J gene completes it. The gene calls are TRBV19 and TRBJ2-2, with D perhaps TRBD1 (6 bases). This CDR3 region has 15 residues. Trimming took 6 bases from V and 5 from J, leaving 16 bases between them. Germline loops: CDR1 LNHDA, CDR2 SQIVND (reference sequence). CDR3 DNA (partial): TGTGCCAGTAGAGCAGGACAGCCAGTTACCGGGGAG. Translation gives CASRAGQPVTGE. The whole CDR3 protein reads CASRAGQPVTGELFF.

About this clone: The read comes to an end 3 residues before the CDR3 does, leaving the germline J gene to fill in the end. The chain has TRBV7-2 and TRBJ2-7; 8 nucleotides match TRBD1. Germline V gene sequence: CDR1 SGHTA, CDR2 FQGNSA. With 6 bases clipped from V and 3 bases from J, the junction kept 4 bases outside the gene matches. The CDR3 is 13 residues long. The CDR3 loop reads CASSHDRGYEQYF. The sequenced CDR3 bases are TGTGCCAGCAGTCACGACAGGGGCTACGAG.

This clone was recorded at least ten times. The missing CDR3 end, 3 residues past where the read stops, is filled in from the germline J gene. The chain combines TRBV7-9 with TRBJ1-5; D is ambiguous. The germline V and J ends were trimmed by 1 base and 3 bases, with 7 bases remaining between them. CDR1 and CDR2 from the germline V gene are SEHNR and FQNEAQ (reference sequence). The CDR3 runs 14 residues. The CDR3 sequence: CASSLVGLNQPQHF. The DNA read from the CDR3 is TGTGCCAGCAGCTTAGTTGGGCTCAATCAGCCC.

There are a few counts of this clone. The junction differs from germline at one of its ends, possibly a read error. The read ends 3 residues before the CDR3 terminus; that terminus is restored from the germline J gene. V is TRBV7-9 and J is TRBJ1-1; a weak D match, TRBD1 (6 bases). CDR3 length equals 11 residues. Germline values: CDR1 SEHNR, CDR2 FQNEAQ (reference sequence). The sequenced part of the CDR3 DNA is TGTTCCAGCAGTACACAGGGAGAA. Translation: CSSSTQGE. The whole CDR3 sequence is CSSSTQGEAFF. Supplemented by reference TRBV7-9 and TRBJ1-1, the full variable domain reads DTGVSQNPRHKITKRGQNVTFRCDPISEHNRLYWYRQTLGQGPEFLTYFQNEAQLEKSRLLSDRFSAERPKGSFSTLEIQRTEQGDSAMYLCSSSTQGEAFFGQGTRLTVV.

Details on this clone: The read stops 3 residues short of the end of the CDR3; the missing end is completed from the germline J gene. V gene TRBV7-8 combines with J gene TRBJ1-2, with 7 positions matching TRBD1. Per germline, CDR1 SGHVS and CDR2 FQNEAQ. This CDR3 comprises 14 residues. Germline trimming cut 5 bases from V and 3 bases from J; bases unmatched to any gene: 6. Incomplete CDR3 DNA: TGTGCCAGCAGCATGGGGCAGGGGGACTATGGC. Translation gives CASSMGQGDYG. The CDR3 as a whole reads CASSMGQGDYGYTF.

With regard to this clone: The read gets to within 3 residues of the CDR3 end, and the germline J gene fills in the rest. This chain joins TRBV2 and TRBJ1-2, with D possibly matching TRBD1 (5 bases). CDR1 is SNHLY and CDR2 is FYNNEI in the germline V gene. V was pared by 3 bases and J by 4 bases, with 15 bases between. This CDR3 has 15 residues. The sequenced CDR3 bases are TGTGCCAGCAGTGAGAGGGAAAGAACAGGCTATGGC. It is translated as CASSERERTGYG. The full CDR3 protein reads CASSERERTGYGYTF.

This clone was recorded many times. The CDR3 bases that were read are TGTGCCAGCTCACCGTGGGACAGAGGCGAG. Its protein is CASSPWDRGE. The whole CDR3 sequence reads CASSPWDRGEQYF. V gene TRBV18 combines with J gene TRBJ2-7; 7 bases agree with TRBD1. The read is 3 residues too short to cover the CDR3 end, so that end is filled in from the germline J gene. The CDR3 consists of 13 residues. V lost 3 bases to trimming and J lost 6 bases; unmatched junction nucleotides: 5. CDR1 and CDR2 (germline): KGHSH, LQKENI.

This clone was seen at least ten times. The read halts 3 residues ahead of the CDR3 end, with the missing end drawn from the germline J gene. The chain is built from TRBV11-3 and TRBJ2-2; weak D call: TRBD2 (5 bases). V lost 4 bases and J 7 bases, leaving 7 bases between the germline ends. From germline, CDR1 is SGHNT and CDR2 YENEEA. The length of the CDR3 is 12 residues. CDR3 DNA (partial): TGTGCCAGCAGCTACGGGGACGGGGAG. This encodes CASSYGDGE. The CDR3 in full is CASSYGDGELFF.

This clone has just a few counts. The read gets to within 3 residues of the CDR3 end, and the germline J gene fills in the rest. The chain carries TRBV30 and TRBJ2-1, with TRBD2 identical over 11 bases. Germline assignment: CDR1 GTSNPN and CDR2 SVGIG (reference sequence). The trim removed 4 bases at V and 8 bases at J, leaving 10 bases unmatched. The CDR3 extends over 15 amino acids. CDR3 bases read: TGTGCCTGGAAAGTAGCGGGAGGGGCCGGGCATGAG. Encoded protein: CAWKVAGGAGHE. The whole CDR3 protein is CAWKVAGGAGHEQFF.

This clone has more than one count but fewer than ten. The CDR3 is cut off 3 residues early in the read; its end comes from the germline J gene. The chain combines TRBV19 with TRBJ2-7, with 7 nucleotides matching TRBD2. V shed 1 base and J 0 bases; nucleotides not matched to a gene: 9. This CDR3 contains 17 residues. Looked up from germline, CDR1 is LNHDA and CDR2 is SQIVND (reference sequence). The CDR3 protein is CASSIAPVGGSSYEQYF. The covered CDR3 bases are TGTGCCAGTAGTATAGCCCCCGTTGGCGGGAGCTCCTACGAG.

This clone was observed a handful of times. With the read ending 3 residues before the CDR3 end, the germline J gene is used to fill in that end. The V call is TRBV23-1, the J call TRBJ1-5, with 9 bases lining up with TRBD1. TRBV23-1 is an ORF; its function is uncertain. The CDR3 length is 14 residues. The trim removed 4 bases at V and 4 bases at J, leaving 2 bases unmatched. CDR3 DNA (partial): TGCGCCAGCAGTCCTGACAGGGGGAATCAGCCC. This translates into CASSPDRGNQP. The CDR3 reads in full as CASSPDRGNQPQHF.

This clone was observed many times. Read coverage stops 3 residues before the CDR3 terminus; the germline J gene supplies the remainder. This sequence joins TRBV30 and TRBJ1-5, with TRBD1 matching over 7 bases. Germline V gene lookup returns CDR1 GTSNPN and CDR2 SVGIG (reference sequence). Unmatched junction bases numbered 5, after V lost 8 bases and J lost 4 bases. The length of the CDR3 is 12 residues. Here the CDR3 reads CARDSYNQPQHF. The covered CDR3 bases are TGTGCCCGGGACAGCTATAATCAGCCC. Variable domain in full (rest from reference TRBV30 and TRBJ1-5): SQTIHQWPATLVQPVGSPLSLECTVEGTSNPNLYWYRQAAGRGLQLLFYSVGIGQISSEVPQNLSASRPQDRQFILSSKKLLLSDSGFYLCARDSYNQPQHFGDGTRLSIL.

This clone was detected ten times or more. The read gets to within 3 residues of the CDR3 end, and the germline J gene fills in the rest. The gene calls are TRBV5-1 and TRBJ1-2; TRBD1 aligns across 7 bases. The CDR3 spans 13 residues. The V gene's germline CDR1 is SGHRS and CDR2 YFSETQ. CDR3 DNA (partial): TGCGCCAGCAGCCCCGAGGGGGCGCAGGGC. Translating it yields CASSPEGAQG. The whole CDR3 sequence reads CASSPEGAQGYTF.

This clone has at least ten counts. The CDR3 is cut off 3 residues early in the read; its end comes from the germline J gene. The chain links TRBV7-2 to TRBJ2-1; D may be TRBD1 (6 bases). The CDR3 sequence is 14 residues long. Germline CDR1 is SGHTA and CDR2 is FQGNSA. Trimming took 1 base from V and 6 from J, leaving 10 bases between them. This CDR3 is CASSLVRGFNEQFF. The sequenced part of the CDR3 DNA is TGTGCCAGCAGCTTAGTAAGGGGGTTCAATGAG.

There are a few counts of this clone. The DNA ends 3 residues before the CDR3 does, and the rest of the CDR3 is filled in from the germline J gene. The rearrangement joins TRBV19 to TRBJ1-1; 7 nucleotides align to TRBD1. V trimming: 8 bases; J trimming: 1 base; junction bases outside the gene matches: 10. CDR3 size: 15 residues. Germline V gene data show CDR1 as LNHDA and CDR2 as SQIVND (reference sequence). CDR3 DNA (partial): TGTGCCAGTTACAGGGGAACGGGGTCGAACACTGAA. Translation gives CASYRGTGSNTE. The CDR3 in full is CASYRGTGSNTEAFF.

In the case of this clone: The read ends 3 residues before the CDR3 terminus; that terminus is restored from the germline J gene. The chain uses TRBV6-1 and TRBJ1-5; no clear D. This CDR3 has 14 amino acids. V shed 1 base and J shed 2 bases, with 6 bases lying between them. Germline V CDR1 and CDR2: MNHNS, SASEGT. The part of the CDR3 DNA that was read is TGTGCCAGCAGTGAAGGGAGCGGCAATCAGCCC. As protein: CASSEGSGNQP. The complete CDR3 protein is CASSEGSGNQPQHF.

With respect to this clone: The missing CDR3 end, 3 residues past where the read stops, is filled in from the germline J gene. This chain connects TRBV18 to TRBJ1-2; D may be TRBD1 (6 bases). CDR1 and CDR2 (germline): KGHSH, LQKENI. This CDR3 is built from 14 residues. Trimming took 1 base from V and 2 from J, leaving 8 bases between them. CDR3 residues: CASSPRGPNYGYTF. CDR3 DNA, as far as it was read: TGTGCCAGCTCACCACGGGGGCCGAACTATGGC. Looking up the rest from reference TRBV18 and TRBJ1-2 gives the full variable domain: NAGVMQNPRHLVRRRGQEARLRCSPMKGHSHVYWYRQLPEEGLKFMVYLQKENIIDESGMPKERFSAEFPKEGPSILRIQQVVRGDSAAYFCASSPRGPNYGYTFGSGTRLTVV.

This clone has a handful of counts. The sequenced fragment ends 3 residues before the CDR3 boundary, so the rest is inferred from the germline J gene. The chain links TRBV19 to TRBJ1-6, with TRBD1 matching 10 bases. Per the germline V gene, CDR1 is LNHDA and CDR2 is SQIVND (reference sequence). After removal of 4 bases from V and 9 bases from J, the junction contained 6 bases not matched to a gene. This CDR3 contains 15 residues. The sequenced part of the CDR3 DNA is TGTGCCAGTAGTAACCCCGGGACAGGGGCTTCACCC. It translates to CASSNPGTGASP. The whole CDR3 sequence reads CASSNPGTGASPLHF.

Ten or more counts support this clone. The read is 3 residues too short to cover the CDR3 end, so that end is filled in from the germline J gene. The genes are TRBV19 and TRBJ2-1, with 8 nucleotides matching TRBD1. V lost 6 bases and J lost 0; bases outside the gene matches: 22. Germline V lookup: CDR1 LNHDA, CDR2 SQIVND (reference sequence). This CDR3 contains 21 residues. The CDR3 sequence is CASSLRGLDRVAPSSYNEQFF. The sequenced part of the CDR3 DNA is TGTGCCAGTAGCCTGAGGGGGCTGGACAGGGTTGCTCCGAGCTCCTACAATGAG.

Ten or more counts support this clone. With the read ending 3 residues before the CDR3 end, the germline J gene is used to fill in that end. The gene calls are TRBV2 and TRBJ2-3, with a weak D call TRBD2 (6 bases). Germline V lookup: CDR1 SNHLY, CDR2 FYNNEI. The V end was cut by 3 bases, the J end by 7 bases, with 8 bases between. CDR3 length: 12 amino acids. The DNA read from the CDR3 is TGTGCCAGCAGTGAGGGGGGATATACG. It encodes CASSEGGYT. The full CDR3 protein is CASSEGGYTQYF. The full variable domain, in which reference TRBV2 and TRBJ2-3 provide the parts outside the CDR3, is EPEVTQTPSHQVTQMGQEVILRCVPISNHLYFYWYRQILGQKVEFLVSFYNNEISEKSEIFDDQFSVERPDGSNFTLKIRSTKLEDSAMYFCASSEGGYTQYFGPGTRLTVL.

This clone appeared a few times. The read halts 3 residues ahead of the CDR3 end, with the missing end drawn from the germline J gene. This chain joins TRBV5-6 and TRBJ1-2, with 7 bases matching TRBD1. CDR1 is SGHDT, CDR2 YYEEEE, per germline. The ends lost 4 bases at V and 2 bases at J; junction bases unmatched: 2. There are 13 residues in the CDR3. The CDR3 sequence: CASSRGQNYGYTF. The part of the CDR3 DNA that was read is TGTGCCAGCAGCCGGGGACAGAACTATGGC.

This clone was counted ten times or more. The sequence runs out 3 residues before the end of the CDR3; the remainder is reconstructed from the germline J gene. The chain couples TRBV5-1 to TRBJ1-2, with 12 bases fitting TRBD1. Germline CDR1 is SGHRS and CDR2 is YFSETQ. V lost 2 bases to trimming and J lost 7 bases; unmatched junction nucleotides: 6. The length of the CDR3 is 15 residues. The CDR3 sequence is CASSFGDRGRGGYTF. The covered CDR3 bases are TGCGCCAGCAGCTTTGGGGACAGGGGGCGTGGTGGC.

This clone was seen more than once but under ten times. The sequenced fragment ends 3 residues before the CDR3 boundary, so the rest is inferred from the germline J gene. V and J are TRBV7-6 and TRBJ2-7, with 8 bases fitting TRBD2. Germline CDR1 and CDR2: SGHVS and FNYEAQ. Germline trimming cut 6 bases from V and 0 bases from J; bases unmatched to any gene: 7. This CDR3 region has 15 residues. The CDR3 DNA, read in part, is TGTGCCAGCAGTCTCGGGAGCGGGAGCTCCTACGAG. Translated, it gives CASSLGSGSSYE. The complete CDR3 protein is CASSLGSGSSYEQYF. Together with reference TRBV7-6 and TRBJ2-7, the CDR3 gives the full variable domain: GAGVSQSPRYKVTKRGQDVALRCDPISGHVSLYWYRQALGQGPEFLTYFNYEAQQDKSGLPNDRFSAERPEGSISTLTIQRTEQRDSAMYRCASSLGSGSSYEQYFGPGTRLTVT.

This clone turned up a few times. The CDR3 is cut off 3 residues early in the read; its end comes from the germline J gene. The rearrangement links TRBV6-1 to TRBJ2-2, with D hard to call. The ends were cut back, 1 base at V and 5 bases at J, with 5 bases in the middle. The CDR3 consists of 13 residues. Germline CDR1 MNHNS, CDR2 SASEGT. CDR3 loop: CASSEVSTGELFF. The CDR3 bases that were read are TGTGCCAGCAGTGAAGTCTCTACCGGGGAG.

About this clone: The read ends 3 residues shy of where the CDR3 ends; the end is completed using the germline J gene. This chain links TRBV6-1 with TRBJ1-2; 10 bases fit TRBD1. The CDR3 totals 15 residues. V lost 2 bases, J lost 5 bases, and 5 bases stayed unmatched. The germline gives CDR1 MNHNS, CDR2 SASEGT. CDR3 amino acids: CASSEPGTGDYGYTF. The sequenced CDR3 bases are TGTGCCAGCAGTGAACCCGGGACAGGGGATTATGGC.

Worth noting for this clone: The read terminates 3 residues ahead of where the CDR3 ends, so the germline J gene completes it. The chain couples TRBV2 to TRBJ1-2, with 7 bases identical to TRBD1. Germline CDR1 and CDR2: SNHLY and FYNNEI. There are 14 residues in the CDR3. The ends lost 10 bases at V and 0 bases at J; junction bases unmatched: 8. The CDR3: CATPPDRSNYGYTF. Partial CDR3 DNA: TGTGCCACCCCCCCGGACAGGTCTAACTATGGC.

This clone has only a few counts. The sequenced fragment ends 3 residues before the CDR3 boundary, so the rest is inferred from the germline J gene. The chain uses TRBV7-3 and TRBJ2-1, with 11 bases lining up with TRBD1. Germline V gene data show CDR1 as SGHTA and CDR2 as FQGTGA. The CDR3 is 15 residues long. The ends lost 4 bases at V and 6 bases at J; junction bases unmatched: 5. CDR3 sequence reads: CASSWTGTGGNEQFF. The part of the CDR3 DNA that was read is TGTGCCAGCAGCTGGACCGGGACAGGGGGCAATGAG.